A single sample gave rise to the 3 T cell receptor beta chains below, sequenced in a study of cytomegalovirus exposure and HLA in healthy donors. PCR primers comprised 60 Vbeta and 13 Jbeta primers. Sequencing used immunoSEQ multiplex PCR; TCRdb keeps in-frame clones, though not all of them. The sample lists 100,000 to 150,000 clones, roughly two thirds occurring once. The sample comprised PBMCs. The receptors were sampled from a man younger than 40 in good health and CMV-seropositive.

The gene calls are TRBV18 and TRBJ2-5; tentative D call: TRBD1 (5 bases). Germline CDR1 and CDR2: KGHSH and LQKENI. CDR3 length: 15 amino acids. The V and J ends lost 3 bases and 1 base respectively, with 12 bases between them. CDR3 coding DNA: TGTGCCAGCTCACCCCTCGGCAGGGTCCAAGAGACCCAGTACTTC. Amino acid sequence: CASSPLGRVQETQYF.

The table lists this clone with a few counts. Relative to the germline gene, one junction end is altered; a read error may explain this. The chain employs TRBV7-9 and TRBJ2-5; TRBD1 might be the D (6 bases). There are 12 residues in the CDR3. Germline V gives CDR1 SEHNR, CDR2 FQNEAQ (reference sequence). CDR3 sequence: CSSSLGEGGRYF. The CDR3 DNA sequence: TGTTCCAGCAGCTTAGGGGAAGGGGGACGGTACTTC.

A few counts support this clone. CDR3 DNA sequence: TGTGCCACCGGCACCCTTTCCTCCGGGACTAGCTTCGGAGATACGCAGTATTTT. This translates into CATGTLSSGTSFGDTQYF. V is TRBV2 and J is TRBJ2-3; 9 nucleotides line up with TRBD2. The J segment lost 5 bases and the V segment lost 10 bases, leaving 22 bases of the junction unmatched. CDR3 length: 18 amino acids. Germline V gene data show CDR1 as SNHLY and CDR2 as FYNNEI.